The source of this T cell receptor (beta chain) is a study of blood T cell repertoires in COVID-19. Original processing methods: Estimation of nucleated cell counts was performed using reference gene primer amplification. Data came from immunoSEQ multiplex PCR; TCRdb stores just in-frame clones and leaves some out. For V, J and clone size, that table is used; D and trimming come from the DNA. The sample holds roughly 71,000 clones, about 82% seen once. There are a few counts of this clone. The receptor's source is a man in his fifties with acute or convalescent COVID-19. The sample consisted of peripheral blood.

This chain's CDR3 is CASSPAGWSGNTIYF. The CDR3 DNA reads TGTGCCAGCTCACCAGCCGGGTGGAGTGGAAACACCATATATTTT. The genes are TRBV18 and TRBJ1-3; D not certain. Deletions cut 2 bases from V and 3 bases from J, with 11 bases between. Germline V lookup: CDR1 KGHSH, CDR2 LQKENI. The CDR3 contains 15 residues.